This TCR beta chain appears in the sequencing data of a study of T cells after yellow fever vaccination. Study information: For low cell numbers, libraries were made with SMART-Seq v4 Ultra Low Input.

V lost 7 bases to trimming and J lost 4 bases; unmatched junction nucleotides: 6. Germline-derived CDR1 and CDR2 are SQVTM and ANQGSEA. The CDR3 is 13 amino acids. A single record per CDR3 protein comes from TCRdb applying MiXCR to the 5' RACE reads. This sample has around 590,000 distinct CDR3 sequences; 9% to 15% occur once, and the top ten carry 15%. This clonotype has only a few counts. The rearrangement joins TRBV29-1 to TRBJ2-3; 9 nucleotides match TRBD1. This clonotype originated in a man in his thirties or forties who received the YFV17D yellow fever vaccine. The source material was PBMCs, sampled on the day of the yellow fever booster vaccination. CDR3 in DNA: TGCAGCGCAATACAGGGGGCCCCAGATACGCAGTATTTT. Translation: CSAIQGAPDTQYF.